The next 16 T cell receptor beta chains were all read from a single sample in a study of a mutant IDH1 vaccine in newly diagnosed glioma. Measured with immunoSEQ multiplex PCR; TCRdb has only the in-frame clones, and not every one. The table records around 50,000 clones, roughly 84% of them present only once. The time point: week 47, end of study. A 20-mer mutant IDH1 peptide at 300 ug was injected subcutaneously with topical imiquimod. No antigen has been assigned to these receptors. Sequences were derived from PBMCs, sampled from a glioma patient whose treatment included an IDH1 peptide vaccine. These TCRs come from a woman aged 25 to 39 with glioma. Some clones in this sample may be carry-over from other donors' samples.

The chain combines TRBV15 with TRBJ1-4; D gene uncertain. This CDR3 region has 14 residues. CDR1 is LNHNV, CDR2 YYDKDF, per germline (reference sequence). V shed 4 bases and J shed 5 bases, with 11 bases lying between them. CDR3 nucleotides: TGTGCCACCAGCATGAGGATAGAAAATGAAAAACTGTTTTTT. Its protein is CATSMRIENEKLFF.

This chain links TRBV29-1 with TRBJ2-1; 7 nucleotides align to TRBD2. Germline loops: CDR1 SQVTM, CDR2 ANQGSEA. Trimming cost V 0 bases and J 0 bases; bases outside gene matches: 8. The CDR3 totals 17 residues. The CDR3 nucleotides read TGCAGCGTTGAAGATAAGAAGGGCGGGAGCTCCTACAATGAGCAGTTCTTC. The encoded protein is CSVEDKKGGSSYNEQFF.

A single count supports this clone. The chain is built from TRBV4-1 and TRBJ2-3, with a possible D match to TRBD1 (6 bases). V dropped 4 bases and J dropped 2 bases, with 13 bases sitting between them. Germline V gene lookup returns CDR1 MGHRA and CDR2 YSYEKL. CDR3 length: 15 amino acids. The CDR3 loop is CASSPRAGDTDTQYF. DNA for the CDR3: TGCGCCAGCAGCCCTCGGGCAGGGGACACAGATACGCAGTATTTT.

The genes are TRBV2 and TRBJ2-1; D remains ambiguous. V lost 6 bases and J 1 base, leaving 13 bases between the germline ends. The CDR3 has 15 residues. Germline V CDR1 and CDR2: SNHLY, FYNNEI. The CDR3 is CASRAGPSSYNEQFF. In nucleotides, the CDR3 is TGTGCCAGCAGGGCCGGGCCGTCTTCCTACAATGAGCAGTTCTTC.

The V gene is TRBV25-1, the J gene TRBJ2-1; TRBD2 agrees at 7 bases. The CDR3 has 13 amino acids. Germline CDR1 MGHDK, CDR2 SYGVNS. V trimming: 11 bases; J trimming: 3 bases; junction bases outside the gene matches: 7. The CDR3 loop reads CAGGGSGYNEQFF. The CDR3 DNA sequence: TGTGCCGGGGGGGGTAGCGGCTACAATGAGCAGTTCTTC.

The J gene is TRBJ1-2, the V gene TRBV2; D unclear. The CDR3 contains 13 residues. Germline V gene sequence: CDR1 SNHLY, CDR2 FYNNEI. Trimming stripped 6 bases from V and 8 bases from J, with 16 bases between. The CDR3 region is CASRSGGNEGYTF. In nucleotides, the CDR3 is TGTGCCAGCAGGTCAGGAGGAAATGAGGGCTACACCTTC.

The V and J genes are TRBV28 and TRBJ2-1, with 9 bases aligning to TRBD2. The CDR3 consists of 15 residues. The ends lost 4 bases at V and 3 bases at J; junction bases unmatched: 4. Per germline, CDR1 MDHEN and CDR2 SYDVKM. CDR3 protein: CASSSRLAVYNEQFF. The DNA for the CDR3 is TGTGCCAGCAGTTCTCGACTAGCGGTCTACAATGAGCAGTTCTTC. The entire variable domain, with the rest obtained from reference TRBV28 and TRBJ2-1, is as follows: DVKVTQSSRYLVKRTGEKVFLECVQDMDHENMFWYRQDPGLGLRLIYFSYDVKMKEKGDIPEGYSVSREKKERFSLILESASTNQTSMYLCASSSRLAVYNEQFFGPGTRLTVL.

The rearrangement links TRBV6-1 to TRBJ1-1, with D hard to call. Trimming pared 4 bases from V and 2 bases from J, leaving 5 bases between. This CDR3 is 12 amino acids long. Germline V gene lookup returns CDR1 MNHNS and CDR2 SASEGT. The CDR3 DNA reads TGTGCCAGCAGTGGGATAAACACTGAAGCTTTCTTT. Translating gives CASSGINTEAFF.

The CDR3 sequence: CASTRHYNEQFF. CDR3 DNA sequence: TGTGCCAGCACTCGGCATTACAATGAGCAGTTCTTC. This chain connects TRBV7-9 to TRBJ2-1; D remains unclear. Germline CDR1 is SEHNR and CDR2 is FQNEAQ (reference sequence). The length of the CDR3 is 12 residues. V was pared by 7 bases and J by 4 bases, with 8 bases between. Drawing the rest from reference TRBV7-9 and TRBJ2-1, the complete variable domain is DTGVSQNPRHKITKRGQNVTFRCDPISEHNRLYWYRQTLGQGPEFLTYFQNEAQLEKSRLLSDRFSAERPKGSFSTLEIQRTEQGDSAMYLCASTRHYNEQFFGPGTRLTVL.

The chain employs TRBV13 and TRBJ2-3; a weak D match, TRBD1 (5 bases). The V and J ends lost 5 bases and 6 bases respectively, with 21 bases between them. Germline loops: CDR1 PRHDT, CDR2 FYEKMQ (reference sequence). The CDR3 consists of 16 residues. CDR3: CASSPPGLTVPDTQYF. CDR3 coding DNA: TGTGCCAGCAGCCCCCCAGGCCTGACAGTCCCTGATACGCAGTATTTT.

The CDR3 DNA reads as TGTGCTAGTGGGGTTGATGGCGTGGGGGAGCTGTTTTTT. Translation: CASGVDGVGELFF. The rearrangement joins TRBV12-5 to TRBJ2-2; D unclear. This CDR3 has 13 residues. Germline assignment: CDR1 LGHNT and CDR2 FRNRAP. Trimming stripped 6 bases from V and 8 bases from J, with 13 bases between. Combining the CDR3 with reference TRBV12-5 and TRBJ2-2 gives the whole variable domain DARVTQTPRHKVTEMGQEVTMRCQPILGHNTVFWYRQTMMQGLELLAYFRNRAPLDDSGMPKDRFSAEMPDATLATLKIQPSEPRDSAVYFCASGVDGVGELFFGEGSRLTVL.

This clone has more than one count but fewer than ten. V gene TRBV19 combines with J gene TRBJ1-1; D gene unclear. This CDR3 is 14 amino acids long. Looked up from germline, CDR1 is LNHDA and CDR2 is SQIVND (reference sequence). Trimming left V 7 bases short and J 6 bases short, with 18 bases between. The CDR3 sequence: CASTPRVSLPEAFF. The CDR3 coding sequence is TGTGCCAGTACCCCCCGGGTGTCCCTCCCTGAAGCTTTCTTT.

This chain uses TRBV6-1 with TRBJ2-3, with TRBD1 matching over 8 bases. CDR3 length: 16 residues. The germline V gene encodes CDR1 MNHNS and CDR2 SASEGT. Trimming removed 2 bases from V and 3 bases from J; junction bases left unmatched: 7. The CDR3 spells CASSEYDRGRTDTQYF. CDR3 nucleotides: TGTGCCAGCAGTGAATACGACAGGGGCCGAACAGATACGCAGTATTTT.

The CDR3 is CASSFGTGRDEQYF. The DNA of the CDR3 is TGTGCCAGCAGTTTTGGGACAGGGCGGGACGAGCAGTACTTC. V gene TRBV7-9 combines with J gene TRBJ2-7; 9 nucleotides line up with TRBD1. J lost 5 bases, V lost 6 bases, and 8 bases had no gene match. The CDR3 covers 14 residues. Germline V gene lookup returns CDR1 SEHNR and CDR2 FQNEAQ (reference sequence).

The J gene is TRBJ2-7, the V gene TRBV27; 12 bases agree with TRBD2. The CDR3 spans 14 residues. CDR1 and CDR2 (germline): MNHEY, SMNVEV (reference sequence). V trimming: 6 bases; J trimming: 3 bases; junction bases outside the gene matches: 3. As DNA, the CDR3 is TGTGCCAGCAGGGGACTAGCGGGCAACTACGAGCAGTACTTC. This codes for CASRGLAGNYEQYF.

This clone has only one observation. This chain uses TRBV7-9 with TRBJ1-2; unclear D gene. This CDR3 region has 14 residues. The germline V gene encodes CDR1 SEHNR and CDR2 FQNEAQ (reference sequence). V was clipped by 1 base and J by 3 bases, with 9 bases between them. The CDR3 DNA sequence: TGTGCCAGCAGCTTAGGCGCGGGCTACTATGGCTACACCTTC. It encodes CASSLGAGYYGYTF. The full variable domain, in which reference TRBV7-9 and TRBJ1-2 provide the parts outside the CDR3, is DTGVSQNPRHKITKRGQNVTFRCDPISEHNRLYWYRQTLGQGPEFLTYFQNEAQLEKSRLLSDRFSAERPKGSFSTLEIQRTEQGDSAMYLCASSLGAGYYGYTFGSGTRLTVV.